A selection of T cell receptor beta chains follows, all from one sample in a study of graft-versus-host responses after intestinal transplantation. The method was immunoSEQ multiplex PCR; TCRdb's version includes in-frame clones alone and lacks a portion of them. The sample holds roughly 60,000 clones; about 87% are singletons and the top ten take 1.5% to 2%. The input for sequencing was PBMCs, taken 26 days after transplant. Receptors originate from a human patient who received an intestinal transplant, so some T cells may come from the graft donor. CDR3s include the opening cysteine and the closing phenylalanine or tryptophan. The order of the fields is V gene, J gene, D gene, clone size, CDR3 DNA, CDR3 protein. The D gene is left open where the match is weak. Some rows mark clone size as missing; the rest say once, few, many or name a class of expanded clone.

>TRBV5-4|TRBJ2-2|TRBD2|-
TGTGCCAGCAGCCGAACCGGGACTAGAGACACCGGGGAGCTGTTTTTT
CASSRTGTRDTGELFF
>TRBV5-1|TRBJ2-1|TRBD2|-
TGCGCCAGCAGCTTGGGATTCCCTAGCGGGGGAAACAATGAGCAGTTCTTC
CASSLGFPSGGNNEQFF
>TRBV9|TRBJ2-1|TRBD1|-
TGTGCCAGCAGCGTGTCTGGACAGGGATACAATGAGCAGTTCTTC
CASSVSGQGYNEQFF
>TRBV29-1|TRBJ2-1|-|-
TGCAGCGTTGATCGGTTCCGGGACAATGAGCAGTTCTTC
CSVDRFRDNEQFF
>TRBV7-3|TRBJ2-1|-|-
TGTGCCAGCAGCTTACTAGACGGCAATGAGCAGTTCTTC
CASSLLDGNEQFF
>TRBV10-3|TRBJ2-1|-|-
TGTGCCATCAGTGAGGGGGCTCAGAGCTCCTACAATGAGCAGTTCTTC
CAISEGAQSSYNEQFF
>TRBV4-2|TRBJ2-3|-|-
TGTGCCAGCAGCCGGGTGGGCGGGTTAGAAAGGTGGGCAGATACGCAGTATTTT
CASSRVGGLERWADTQYF
>TRBV25-1|TRBJ2-1|TRBD1|-
TGTGCCAGCAGTGAATCTCTGGACAGGGCCTACAATGAGCAGTTCTTC
CASSESLDRAYNEQFF
>TRBV6-4|TRBJ2-3|TRBD2|once
TGTGCCAGCAGTGAGACTAGCGGGGGCTCAGATACGCAGTATTTT
CASSETSGGSDTQYF
>TRBV2|TRBJ2-7|TRBD1|-
TGTGCCTCCCGGACAGGGCCCTCCTACGAGCAGTACTTC
CASRTGPSYEQYF
>TRBV5-4|TRBJ2-3|-|-
TGTGCCAGTTGGGGCTCCAGCACAGATACGCAGTATTTT
CASWGSSTDTQYF
>TRBV7-9|TRBJ1-3|TRBD1|few
TGTGCCAGCAGCTCAGGACAGGCAAGCTCTGGAAACACCATATATTTT
CASSSGQASSGNTIYF
>TRBV6-5|TRBJ2-2|-|-
TGTGCCAGCAGTACTCCGGTGACAAACACCGGGGAGCTGTTTTTT
CASSTPVTNTGELFF
>TRBV18|TRBJ2-7|-|-
TGTGCCAGCTCATCAGGGGACATCTACGAGCAGTACTTC
CASSSGDIYEQYF
>TRBV28|TRBJ1-2|TRBD1|-
TGTGCCAGCAGGGTAATAGGGACAGGGGTTGGCTACACCTTC
CASRVIGTGVGYTF
>TRBV6-5|TRBJ1-1|TRBD1|-
TGTGCCAGCAGCCGACAGGGGCCGATGAACACTGAAGCTTTCTTT
CASSRQGPMNTEAFF
>TRBV9|TRBJ1-6|-|-
TGTGCCAGCAGCGTAAGTGGGACTGCCTATAATTCACCCCTCCACTTT
CASSVSGTAYNSPLHF
>TRBV27|TRBJ2-5|-|-
TGTGCCAGCAGGGGGCCGGCGTCTCAAGAGACCCAGTACTTC
CASRGPASQETQYF
>TRBV27|TRBJ2-3|TRBD2|-
TGTGCCAGCACCTCCGGGACTAGCGGGACGGCAGATACGCAGTATTTT
CASTSGTSGTADTQYF
>TRBV13|TRBJ2-3|-|-
TGTGCCAGCAGCTTAGGCCCCGTCGGGGGGCGCACAGATACGCAGTATTTT
CASSLGPVGGRTDTQYF
>TRBV6-6|TRBJ2-7|TRBD2|-
TGTGCCAGCAGTTCACCCAGAGGGACTAGCGGGTACGAGCAGTACTTC
CASSSPRGTSGYEQYF
>TRBV6-6|TRBJ2-2|TRBD1|-
TGTGCCAGCAGTTCCCCGGACAGGAGGAACACCGGGGAGCTGTTTTTT
CASSSPDRRNTGELFF
>TRBV4-2|TRBJ1-6|TRBD1|-
TGTGCCAGCAGCCAACCGGGGACAGGGTCGGCACCCCTCCACTTT
CASSQPGTGSAPLHF